One and the same sample provided the 9 T cell receptor beta chains below, sequenced in a study of blood T cell repertoires in COVID-19. Profiling relied on immunoSEQ multiplex PCR, and the TCRdb table lists in-frame clones only, not all of them. The table records 250,000 to 350,000 clones, roughly nine tenths of them present only once. Input material: PBMCs or T cells enriched from blood (not recorded which). The origin of the receptors is a woman aged 50 to 60 who had been exposed to COVID-19.

The chain couples TRBV7-9 to TRBJ1-2; TRBD1 aligns across 8 bases. The CDR3 is 13 amino acids. J was trimmed by 2 bases and V by 5 bases; bases with no gene match: 1. CDR1 is SEHNR, CDR2 FQNEAQ, per germline (reference sequence). The CDR3 region has the DNA TGTGCCAGCAGCACAGGGGGGAACTATGGCTACACCTTC. The encoded protein is CASSTGGNYGYTF.

This sequence joins TRBV19 and TRBJ1-2; TRBD1 might be the D (5 bases). V dropped 6 bases and J dropped 6 bases, with 14 bases sitting between them. The CDR3 is 13 residues long. Per germline, CDR1 LNHDA and CDR2 SQIVND (reference sequence). The CDR3 is CASRVLGGDGYTF. CDR3 bases: TGTGCCAGTAGGGTACTTGGAGGGGATGGCTACACCTTC.

The chain combines TRBV5-5 with TRBJ2-2; maybe TRBD1 (6 bases). Germline V gene data show CDR1 as SGHKS and CDR2 as YYEKEE (reference sequence). The CDR3 spans 14 residues. Deletions cut 5 bases from V and 5 bases from J, with 13 bases between. DNA for the CDR3: TGTGCCAGCAGATTACAGGGTTGGACCGGGGAGCTGTTTTTT. Encoded protein: CASRLQGWTGELFF.

The rearrangement joins TRBV5-1 to TRBJ2-1, with 8 positions matching TRBD2. CDR3 length equals 15 residues. The junction had 3 bases not matched to a gene; V was cut back by 0 bases and J by 4 bases. Per the germline V gene, CDR1 is SGHRS and CDR2 is YFSETQ. The CDR3 bases are TGCGCCAGCAGCTTGGAACTAGCGGAATACAATGAGCAGTTCTTC. Translation gives CASSLELAEYNEQFF.

This clone was picked up many times. The chain uses TRBV30 and TRBJ1-2, with D hard to call. V was pared by 0 bases and J by 4 bases, with 9 bases between. In germline, CDR1 is GTSNPN, CDR2 SVGIG (reference sequence). CDR3 length: 13 amino acids. CDR3 coding DNA: TGTGCCTGGAGTGTATCAGCGGTCTATGGCTACACCTTC. Its translation is CAWSVSAVYGYTF.

This chain links TRBV7-8 with TRBJ1-2; 7 positions match TRBD1. The junction had 2 bases not matched to a gene; V was cut back by 5 bases and J by 2 bases. Germline V lookup: CDR1 SGHVS, CDR2 FQNEAQ. The CDR3 totals 13 residues. CDR3 sequence (DNA): TGTGCCAGCAGCCCGGACAGGAACTATGGCTACACCTTC. Amino acid sequence: CASSPDRNYGYTF.

The gene calls are TRBV5-1 and TRBJ2-3; TRBD2 is a possible D gene (5 bases). Trimming left V 4 bases short and J 4 bases short, with 22 bases between. CDR1 is SGHRS and CDR2 is YFSETQ in the germline V gene. The CDR3 spans 17 residues. CDR3 sequence (DNA): TGCGCCAGCAGCCCAGGTTCTGGCGGGTTTTTGTCAGATACGCAGTATTTT. This gives the protein CASSPGSGGFLSDTQYF.

A single count supports this clone. The chain carries TRBV9 and TRBJ1-2; the D gene is possibly TRBD1 (5 bases). There are 14 residues in the CDR3. Looked up from germline, CDR1 is SGDLS and CDR2 is YYNGEE. The germline V and J ends were trimmed by 0 bases and 4 bases, with 10 bases remaining between them. CDR3 nucleotides: TGTGCCAGCAGCGTAGATAGGGGTCCCTATGGCTACACCTTC. Translated, it gives CASSVDRGPYGYTF.

This chain uses TRBV5-1 with TRBJ1-4, with D possibly being TRBD1 (5 bases). CDR1 is SGHRS, CDR2 YFSETQ, per germline. CDR3 length equals 16 residues. Deletions cut 4 bases from V and 8 bases from J, with 21 bases between. The CDR3 DNA sequence: TGCGCCAGCAGCCCCACCCCAGGAGGGGAGCAGGAAAAACTGTTTTTT. It yields the protein CASSPTPGGEQEKLFF.